This TCR beta chain was observed in a study of Tregs in tolerant kidney transplant recipients (dated by TCRdb to the late 2010s). Turning to the overall study: Related donors were used in the transplants with nonmyeloablative bone marrow transplantation, and mixed chimerism was transient in the human trials. The study applied TCRbeta sequencing to find donor-specific regulatory T cells before combined kidney and bone marrow transplantation and then followed those same cells after transplant.

With regard to this clone: The antigen it recognizes is unknown.

Study-level results and caveats: Expanding Tregs with activated donor B cells appeared to identify the most biologically relevant and donor-specific TCRbeta repertoire. Although technical replication error seemed to be minimal, the question of biological reproducibility was not addressed directly. For some patients, the PCR primers changed as time went on, which meant samples from those patients could not be compared with one another at the nucleotide level. Because the study included only a small number of patients, the results must be confirmed in larger populations and under other immunosuppression protocols. In tolerant patients, donor-specific Tregs expanded more than Tregs overall, which suggests antigen-driven rather than nonspecific expansion.

For TCRbeta CDR3 sequencing, genomic DNA was extracted from sorted cells using the QIAGEN DNeasy Blood and Tissue Kit. High-throughput TCRbeta CDR3 sequencing was carried out commercially through immunoSEQ, with PCR amplification with bias correction and internal controls included. Per the authors' processing: Unique productive TCRbeta sequences were defined by CDR3 nucleotide sequence when primers matched and otherwise by CDR3 amino acid sequence together with Vbeta and Jbeta genes. To correct sorting error, sequences shared between sorted populations at a frequency ratio of 2:1 or less were removed; the rest were assigned to the higher population. A sequence counted as donor-reactive if, in CFSE-low cells, the sequence had a frequency of at least 0.01% and was expanded at least 5-fold compared with unstimulated cells. Jensen-Shannon divergence, calculated on the top 100 TCRbeta sequences ranked by frequency, was used to quantify repertoire divergence. For samples with multiple sequencing runs, sorting error was corrected in each run separately before the runs were combined. Not all clones reach the TCRdb copy of this immuneACCESS table, which keeps in-frame sequences only. Checked studies attribute under half of the gap to unresolved V genes and leave the rest unexplained. Clonal size and the V and J genes are those of that table, whereas D and trimming came from the DNA. The data table for this sample lists 48,000 or so clones. About 0.85% of the sample comes from the top ten.

The time point label of this sample denotes: blood sample drawn before combined kidney and bone marrow transplant. Unstimulated Tregs (CD4+CD25+CD127-), CD4+ non-Tregs (CD4+CD25-), CD4 and CD8 cells were FACS-sorted from thawed PBMCs. A few combined kidney and bone marrow transplant recipients from the ITN036ST trial were included as patients, and samples were available only from these trial subjects. Healthy control blood was processed to PBMCs with a Ficoll density gradient and then cryopreserved, whereas patient PBMCs were collected both before and after transplant. The receptor comes from a human donor who received a combined kidney and bone marrow transplant. The material sequenced was CD4+ T cells from blood, taken before the transplant.

CDR3 DNA (partial): TGCAGTGCCGTGCGGCAGGGAGTGAACGGC. Its protein reads: CSAVRQGVNG. The entire CDR3 protein reads CSAVRQGVNGYTF. The rearranged segments are TRBV20-1 and TRBJ1-2; a tentative D call is TRBD1 (5 bases match). The observed sequence ends 3 residues before the CDR3 terminus, with the missing tail filled in from the germline J gene. Spanning cysteine to phenylalanine, the CDR3 consists of 13 amino acids. The DNA covers only part of the CDR3, 30 bases in frame from base 1. The germline V gene (reference sequence) yields DFQATT for CDR1 and SNEGSKA for CDR2.